This passage covers 14 T cell receptor beta chains from one sample sequenced in a study of T cell changes during pregnancy in multiple sclerosis. Libraries were prepared by immunoSEQ multiplex PCR; TCRdb keeps only in-frame clonotypes and omits some of them. The sample holds about 70,000 clones, roughly 92% seen once. Sample: peripheral blood, taken before pregnancy. The receptors derive from a female donor with multiple sclerosis, enrolled in a pregnancy study.

The chain joins TRBV4-3 to TRBJ2-5; TRBD2 might be the D (6 bases). This CDR3 has 14 amino acids. CDR1 is LGHNA and CDR2 is YSLEER in the germline V gene. The V gene lost 2 bases and the J gene lost 4 bases, with 11 bases spanning the gap. The CDR3 here is CASSQSTGVETQYF. In DNA, the CDR3 is TGCGCCAGCAGCCAAAGTACGGGGGTAGAGACCCAGTACTTC.

The genes are TRBV29-1 and TRBJ1-1; D not certain. The CDR3 consists of 11 residues. Trimming removed 4 bases from V and 1 base from J, with 4 bases in between. Per the germline V gene, CDR1 is SQVTM and CDR2 is ANQGSEA. The CDR3 here is CSVGQNTEAFF. DNA of the CDR3: TGCAGCGTTGGGCAGAACACTGAAGCTTTCTTT.

This chain joins TRBV9 and TRBJ2-3; D is unresolved. The CDR3 is made up of 15 amino acids. Germline lookup yields CDR1 SGDLS and CDR2 YYNGEE. V gave up 3 bases and J gave up 0 bases, with 11 bases separating them. Here the CDR3 reads CASSARLLSTDTQYF. The CDR3 DNA reads TGTGCCAGCAGCGCCCGACTCTTAAGCACAGATACGCAGTATTTT.

J is TRBJ2-3 and V is TRBV7-3, with D possibly TRBD1 on 6 matching bases. The CDR3 is 18 residues long. With 3 bases removed from V and 2 bases from J, the gap between germline ends came to 21 bases. CDR1 is SGHTA and CDR2 is FQGTGA in the germline V gene. The chain's CDR3 is CASSLPPRGAGDTDTQYF. CDR3 coding DNA: TGTGCCAGCAGCTTGCCCCCCAGAGGGGCAGGGGACACAGATACGCAGTATTTT.

This rearrangement joins TRBV5-4 to TRBJ1-2, with TRBD1 matching over 12 bases. This CDR3 is built from 15 residues. Germline trimming cut 4 bases from V and 7 bases from J; bases unmatched to any gene: 8. Germline-derived CDR1 and CDR2 are SGHNT and YYREEE (reference sequence). As DNA, the CDR3 is TGTGCCAGCAGCCTTACGGGACAGGGGGCGGTTGGCTACACCTTC. This encodes CASSLTGQGAVGYTF.

The V and J genes are TRBV7-9 and TRBJ2-1, with 9 bases identical to TRBD1. CDR3 length equals 16 residues. In germline, CDR1 is SEHNR, CDR2 FQNEAQ (reference sequence). V lost 5 bases and J lost 3; bases outside the gene matches: 8. The CDR3 region has the DNA TGTGCCAGCAGCCCAAACCGGGACAGGGTCTACAATGAGCAGTTCTTC. Protein sequence: CASSPNRDRVYNEQFF.

The V gene is TRBV7-2, the J gene TRBJ1-1; D possibly corresponds to TRBD1 (5 bases). Trimming left V 4 bases short and J 0 bases short, with 12 bases between. Germline V gene lookup returns CDR1 SGHTA and CDR2 FQGNSA. This CDR3 has 15 amino acids. This CDR3 reads CASSSGGGVNTEAFF. CDR3 coding DNA: TGTGCCAGCAGCTCGGGGGGGGGTGTGAACACTGAAGCTTTCTTT.

The chain couples TRBV9 to TRBJ2-7; the D gene is possibly TRBD1 (5 bases). V lost 0 bases, J lost 3 bases, and 10 bases lay in between. Looked up from germline, CDR1 is SGDLS and CDR2 is YYNGEE. The CDR3 runs to 14 residues. CDR3 in amino acids: CASSVGQGHYEQYF. As DNA, the CDR3 is TGTGCCAGCAGCGTAGGGCAGGGTCACTACGAGCAGTACTTC.

This chain connects TRBV28 to TRBJ2-1; the match to TRBD2 covers 7 bases. The J segment lost 5 bases and the V segment lost 3 bases, leaving 10 bases of the junction unmatched. CDR3 length: 16 residues. Germline V gene data show CDR1 as MDHEN and CDR2 as SYDVKM. In DNA, the CDR3 is TGTGCCAGCAGTTTGACGACCGGGAGGTATGACAATGAGCAGTTCTTC. It codes for CASSLTTGRYDNEQFF.

The chain joins TRBV27 to TRBJ2-3; TRBD2 aligns across 10 bases. Germline V gene lookup returns CDR1 MNHEY and CDR2 SMNVEV (reference sequence). The CDR3 extends over 17 amino acids. Germline trimming cut 2 bases from V and 1 base from J; bases unmatched to any gene: 6. CDR3: CASSLGRGTSGTDTQYF. The CDR3 region has the DNA TGTGCCAGCAGTTTAGGCCGGGGGACTAGCGGCACAGATACGCAGTATTTT.

The genes are TRBV7-8 and TRBJ1-1; 7 nucleotides agree with TRBD1. The germline V gene encodes CDR1 SGHVS and CDR2 FQNEAQ. This CDR3 has 15 residues. J lost 1 base, V lost 4 bases, and 6 bases had no gene match. The CDR3 coding sequence is TGTGCCAGCAGCTCAGGCGGACAGGCGAACACTGAAGCTTTCTTT. Amino acids: CASSSGGQANTEAFF.

The CDR3 bases are TGTGCCAGCAGCCCGGCCGGGACTAAGCACACAGATACGCAGTATTTT. Protein: CASSPAGTKHTDTQYF. V is TRBV5-4 and J is TRBJ2-3, with 7 bases fitting TRBD2. Germline values: CDR1 SGHNT, CDR2 YYREEE (reference sequence). Germline trimming cut 4 bases from V and 2 bases from J; bases unmatched to any gene: 10. CDR3 length: 16 residues.

J is TRBJ2-1 and V is TRBV29-1; D may be TRBD2 (6 bases). V lost 6 bases and J lost 1, with 7 bases in between. Germline loops: CDR1 SQVTM, CDR2 ANQGSEA. The CDR3 has 12 residues. This chain's CDR3 is CSVTSSYNEQFF. The CDR3 nucleotides read TGCAGCGTGACTAGTTCCTACAATGAGCAGTTCTTC.

The table lists this clone with a count of one. The chain links TRBV14 to TRBJ2-7, with 10 bases that match TRBD1. The J segment lost 5 bases and the V segment lost 3 bases, leaving 7 bases of the junction unmatched. Germline V gives CDR1 SGHDN, CDR2 FVKESK. The CDR3 has 15 residues. This chain's CDR3 is CASSQNRDRGHEQYF. Here the CDR3 DNA reads TGTGCCAGCAGCCAGAACCGGGACAGGGGCCACGAGCAGTACTTC.